The 21 T cell receptor beta chains in this list originate from one sample, sequenced in a study of immune evolution from preneoplasia to lung adenocarcinoma. The method was immunoSEQ multiplex PCR; TCRdb's version includes in-frame clones alone and lacks a portion of them. The sample has some 15,000 clones; 80% to 90% are singletons. Sequenced sample: FFPE minimally invasive lung adenocarcinoma tissue. Receptors were obtained from a person aged 70 to 79 with lung adenocarcinoma.

This clone is labeled as medium-sized. Additional DNA sequences in this sample encode the identical CDR3. The V and J genes are TRBV9 and TRBJ2-3; D is uncertain. The CDR3 loop spans 12 amino acids. The germline V and J ends were trimmed by 4 bases and 8 bases, with 11 bases remaining between them. CDR1 and CDR2 from the germline V gene are SGDLS and YYNGEE. CDR3 residues: CASSPDLGTQYF. CDR3 coding DNA: TGTGCCAGCAGCCCCGACCTCGGTACGCAGTATTTT.

The V call is TRBV28, the J call TRBJ1-5; D remains ambiguous. The germline gives CDR1 MDHEN, CDR2 SYDVKM. V shed 2 bases and J shed 4 bases, with 9 bases lying between them. This CDR3 is built from 14 residues. The CDR3 bases are TGTGCCAGCAGTTTAGCGGGTCGGAATCAGCCCCAGCATTTT. Protein: CASSLAGRNQPQHF.

The chain is built from TRBV6-5 and TRBJ1-2; 9 bases align to TRBD1. This CDR3 has 14 residues. CDR1 is MNHEY and CDR2 is SVGAGI in the germline V gene. Trimming at V came to 6 bases and at J to 6 bases, leaving 8 bases not matched to a gene. As DNA, the CDR3 is TGTGCCAGCAGCCCCGGGACAGGGCGCCATGGCTACACCTTC. It specifies CASSPGTGRHGYTF.

The chain combines TRBV30 with TRBJ1-1; weak D call: TRBD1 (5 bases). The CDR3 sequence is 14 residues long. Germline V lookup: CDR1 GTSNPN, CDR2 SVGIG (reference sequence). V was cut by 4 bases and J by 2 bases, with 14 bases left in between. The chain's CDR3 is CAWTRDGQNTEAFF. The CDR3 region has the DNA TGTGCCTGGACTCGGGACGGTCAAAACACTGAAGCTTTCTTT.

The chain recombines TRBV27 with TRBJ2-3; D may be TRBD2 (5 bases). The CDR3 sequence is 13 residues long. Trimming took off 2 bases at V and 4 bases at J, with 7 bases between the two ends. The germline V gene has CDR1 MNHEY and CDR2 SMNVEV (reference sequence). The CDR3 here is CASSLRGSDTQYF. CDR3 nucleotide sequence: TGTGCCAGCAGTTTAAGAGGGTCAGATACGCAGTATTTT.

The chain employs TRBV30 and TRBJ1-2, with 7 nucleotides matching TRBD1. This CDR3 is 12 amino acids long. V lost 4 bases and J lost 4; bases outside the gene matches: 3. CDR1 and CDR2 (germline): GTSNPN, SVGIG (reference sequence). CDR3 residues: CAWTRDSYGYTF. CDR3 DNA sequence: TGTGCCTGGACCAGGGACAGCTATGGCTACACCTTC. The entire variable domain, with the rest obtained from reference TRBV30 and TRBJ1-2, is as follows: SQTIHQWPATLVQPVGSPLSLECTVEGTSNPNLYWYRQAAGRGLQLLFYSVGIGQISSEVPQNLSASRPQDRQFILSSKKLLLSDSGFYLCAWTRDSYGYTFGSGTRLTVV.

This clone was seen more than once but under ten times. This chain connects TRBV18 to TRBJ2-2, with TRBD2 as a possible D gene (7 bases). Trimming removed 6 bases from V and 4 bases from J, with 18 bases in between. The CDR3 has 16 amino acids. The germline V gene encodes CDR1 KGHSH and CDR2 LQKENI. The CDR3 nucleotides read TGTGCCAGCTCGCATTGGGGGGGGCGGAGCACCGGGGAGCTGTTTTTT. Encoded protein: CASSHWGGRSTGELFF.

The chain recombines TRBV6-5 with TRBJ1-1; D not certain. The CDR3 spans 14 residues. The germline CDR1 and CDR2 sequences are MNHEY and SVGAGI. Trimming took 8 bases from V and 3 from J, leaving 16 bases between them. CDR3 protein: CASFLTEKYTEAFF. The CDR3 nucleotides read TGTGCCAGCTTCTTGACCGAGAAGTACACTGAAGCTTTCTTT.

The chain links TRBV28 to TRBJ2-6; tentatively, D is TRBD1 or TRBD2 (7 bases each). Germline V gene sequence: CDR1 MDHEN, CDR2 SYDVKM. The V end lost 4 bases, the J end lost 5 bases, and 12 bases lay between the germline ends. The CDR3 totals 15 residues. The CDR3 spells CASSWEGAWANVLTF. CDR3 sequence (DNA): TGTGCCAGCAGTTGGGAGGGGGCTTGGGCCAACGTCCTGACTTTC.

This chain joins TRBV2 and TRBJ2-7; the D gene is possibly TRBD2 (6 bases). The CDR3 runs 13 residues. The germline V and J ends were trimmed by 0 bases and 12 bases, with 15 bases remaining between them. Germline CDR1 SNHLY, CDR2 FYNNEI. Written as DNA, the CDR3 is TGTGCCAGCAGTGAAGCCGAGGAGGGGCGACTGTACTTC. This encodes CASSEAEEGRLYF.

V is TRBV9 and J is TRBJ1-5; no clear D. The V gene's germline CDR1 is SGDLS and CDR2 YYNGEE. The CDR3 is 14 amino acids. V was pared by 0 bases and J by 7 bases, with 11 bases between. The CDR3 is CASSVGTPGQPQHF. The CDR3 DNA reads as TGTGCCAGCAGCGTAGGAACCCCCGGGCAGCCCCAGCATTTT.

In its sample, this clone was seen once. The chain is built from TRBV4-1 and TRBJ1-5; 10 nucleotides match TRBD1. This CDR3 is built from 20 residues. V gave up 2 bases and J gave up 2 bases; unmatched junction bases: 15. From germline, CDR1 is MGHRA and CDR2 YSYEKL. CDR3 nucleotides: TGCGCCAGCAGCCAAACCCCGACAGGGGGCGCATCCATGGGCAATCAGCCCCAGCATTTT. It translates to CASSQTPTGGASMGNQPQHF.

The chain has TRBV28 and TRBJ1-2; D remains ambiguous. There are 13 residues in the CDR3. Trimming removed 4 bases from V and 6 bases from J, with 12 bases in between. The germline CDR1 and CDR2 sequences are MDHEN and SYDVKM. DNA of the CDR3: TGTGCCAGCAGTTCCGGAGATGTCAATGGCTACACCTTC. It is translated as CASSSGDVNGYTF.

This clone was detected a few times. The chain has TRBV6-1 and TRBJ1-2; D remains ambiguous. Germline loops: CDR1 MNHNS, CDR2 SASEGT. V was trimmed by 5 bases and J by 8 bases, leaving 12 bases between them. The CDR3 has 12 residues. CDR3 loop: CASSITAVGYTF. The CDR3 DNA reads as TGTGCCAGCAGTATCACAGCGGTGGGCTACACCTTC.

J is TRBJ2-3 and V is TRBV7-2; D is undetermined. Per germline, CDR1 SGHTA and CDR2 FQGNSA. V shed 5 bases and J shed 0 bases, with 6 bases lying between them. This CDR3 has 13 amino acids. CDR3 bases: TGTGCCAGCAGCGCCCTAAGCACAGATACGCAGTATTTT. This gives the protein CASSALSTDTQYF.

This clone was counted a few times. This chain joins TRBV7-9 and TRBJ2-7; a weak D match, TRBD1 (6 bases). Per germline, CDR1 SEHNR and CDR2 FQNEAQ (reference sequence). V lost 0 bases and J 0 bases, leaving 9 bases between the germline ends. The CDR3 is made up of 15 amino acids. The CDR3 DNA is TGTGCCAGCAGCTTAGCGGGGGCCAGCTCCTACGAGCAGTACTTC. Translating it yields CASSLAGASSYEQYF.

Note on this clone: One end of the junction does not line up with germline, which may come from a read error. The gene calls are TRBV7-7 and TRBJ2-5, with D possibly TRBD1 on 6 matching bases. Germline CDR1 SSHAT, CDR2 FNYEAQ (reference sequence). CDR3 size: 13 residues. The CDR3 loop is CASSPGVGETQYF. In nucleotides, the CDR3 is TGTGCTAGCAGCCCAGGGGTGGGGGAGACCCAGTACTTC.

This chain links TRBV13 with TRBJ1-2; 12 bases fit TRBD1. CDR1 and CDR2 (germline): PRHDT, FYEKMQ (reference sequence). The CDR3 sequence is 14 residues long. V lost 5 bases, J lost 7 bases, and 5 bases stayed unmatched. The chain's CDR3 is CASSVRDRGLGYTF. For the CDR3, the DNA is TGTGCCAGCAGCGTCCGGGACAGGGGGCTTGGCTACACCTTC.

V and J are TRBV29-1 and TRBJ1-2; D uncertain. Germline lookup yields CDR1 SQVTM and CDR2 ANQGSEA. The CDR3 runs to 12 residues. Trimming pared 0 bases from V and 4 bases from J, leaving 6 bases between. CDR3: CSVEDSAYGYTF. Written as DNA, the CDR3 is TGCAGCGTTGAAGACAGCGCCTATGGCTACACCTTC.

The chain links TRBV5-4 to TRBJ2-3; TRBD2 is a possible D gene (6 bases). In germline, CDR1 is SGHNT, CDR2 YYREEE (reference sequence). V lost 4 bases and J 5 bases, leaving 14 bases between the germline ends. The CDR3 covers 14 residues. The DNA for the CDR3 is TGTGCCAGCAGCAGGAGCGGGTCCGAAGATACGCAGTATTTT. This sequence encodes CASSRSGSEDTQYF.

V usage is TRBV6-5 and J usage is TRBJ2-5; D perhaps matches TRBD2 (7 bases). CDR3 length: 15 residues. Trimming stripped 5 bases from V and 4 bases from J, with 17 bases between. Germline V gives CDR1 MNHEY, CDR2 SVGAGI. Here the CDR3 DNA reads TGTGCCAGCAGTCTTCTAGCGGAAGGGGGAGAGACCCAGTACTTC. Protein product: CASSLLAEGGETQYF.